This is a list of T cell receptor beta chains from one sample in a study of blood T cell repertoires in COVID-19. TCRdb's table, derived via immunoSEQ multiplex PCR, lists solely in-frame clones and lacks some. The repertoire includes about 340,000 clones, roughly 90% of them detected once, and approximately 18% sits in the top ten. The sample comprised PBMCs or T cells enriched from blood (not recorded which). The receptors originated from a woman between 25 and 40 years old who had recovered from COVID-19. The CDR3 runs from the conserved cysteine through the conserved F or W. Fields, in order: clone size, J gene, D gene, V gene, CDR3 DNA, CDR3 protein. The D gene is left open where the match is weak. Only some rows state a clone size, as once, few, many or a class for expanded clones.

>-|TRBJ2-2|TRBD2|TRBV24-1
TGTGCCACCAGTGATTTGAATAGCGGGCTCGGGGAGCTGTTTTTT
CATSDLNSGLGELFF
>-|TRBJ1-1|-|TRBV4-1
TGCGCCAGCAGCCAGGGCTACCGGGGGGGAAACACTGAAGCTTTCTTT
CASSQGYRGGNTEAFF
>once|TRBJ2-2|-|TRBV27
TGTGCCACTAGAGCGGGTTCTCGGACCGGGGAGCTGTTTTTT
CATRAGSRTGELFF
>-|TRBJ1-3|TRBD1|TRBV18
TGTGCCAGCTCACCATTGGGACAGGGCACAGGAAACACCATATATTTT
CASSPLGQGTGNTIYF
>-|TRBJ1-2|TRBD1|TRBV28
TGTGCCAGCAGTTTACGACAGGGGGCTGGCTACACCTTC
CASSLRQGAGYTF
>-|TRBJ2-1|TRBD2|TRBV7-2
TGTGCCAGCAGCTTAGTACTAGCGGGAAATGAGCAGTTCTTC
CASSLVLAGNEQFF
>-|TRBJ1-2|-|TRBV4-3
TGCGCCAGCAGCCAGGGAAATCCGGGACAAAAATATGGCTACACCTTC
CASSQGNPGQKYGYTF
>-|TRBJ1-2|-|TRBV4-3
TGCGCCAGCAGCCAAGATAGGGGCAGTTCTCAACTCTATGGCTACACCTTC
CASSQDRGSSQLYGYTF
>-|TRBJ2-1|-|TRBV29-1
TGCAGCGTTGGAAGCTTTGAGCAGTTCTTC
CSVGSFEQFF
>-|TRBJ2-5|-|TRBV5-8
TGTGCCAGCAGCTTACCGGGTAGCGAGACCCAGTACTTC
CASSLPGSETQYF
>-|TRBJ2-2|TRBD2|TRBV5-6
TGTGCCAGCAGCGGGGACTACCTTCCCCCCGGGGAGCTGTTTTTT
CASSGDYLPPGELFF
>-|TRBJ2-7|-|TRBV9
TGTGCCAGCAGCCTTAGCCACTACTCCTACGAGCAGTACTTC
CASSLSHYSYEQYF
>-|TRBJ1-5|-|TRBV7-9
TGTGCCAGCGGGGCGGGACTACTCAATCAGCCCCAGCATTTT
CASGAGLLNQPQHF
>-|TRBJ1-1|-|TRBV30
TGTGCCTGGAGTGTCAGGGAGGACACTGAAGCTTTCTTT
CAWSVREDTEAFF
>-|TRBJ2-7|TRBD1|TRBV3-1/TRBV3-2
TGTGCCAGCAGCCAAGGACAGGGGACCGAGCAGTACTTC
CASSQGQGTEQYF
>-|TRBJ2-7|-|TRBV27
TGTGCCAGCAGTTTCTCCCAGGGGACATCCTCCTACGAGCAGTACTTC
CASSFSQGTSSYEQYF
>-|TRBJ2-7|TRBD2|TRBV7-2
TGTGCCAGCAGCTTAGCCTTGGGACTAGCGGGGGGGCTCTACGAGCAGTACTTC
CASSLALGLAGGLYEQYF
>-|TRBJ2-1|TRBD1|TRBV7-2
TGTGCCAGCAGCTTAGGGGACAGGGGGTTCTTC
CASSLGDRGFF
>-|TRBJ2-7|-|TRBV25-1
TGTGCCAGCAGTACAGACCCTTACGAGCAGTACTTC
CASSTDPYEQYF
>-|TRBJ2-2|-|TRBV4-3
TGCGCCAGCAGCCAACGCGGGGCAAGTACCGGGGAGCTGTTTTTT
CASSQRGASTGELFF
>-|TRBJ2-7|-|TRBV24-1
TGTGCCACCAGTGAAGCAGGGTTCCTGGAGCAGTACTTC
CATSEAGFLEQYF
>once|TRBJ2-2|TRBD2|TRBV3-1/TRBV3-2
TGTGCCAGCAGCCACTCCCGGACTAGCGGGAGCGTAGGGGAGCTGTTTTTT
CASSHSRTSGSVGELFF
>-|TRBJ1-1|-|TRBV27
TGTGCCAGCAGTTTTACGGTGAACACTGAAGCTTTCTTT
CASSFTVNTEAFF
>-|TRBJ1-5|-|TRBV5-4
TGTGCCAGCAGCTTGGGGACGGGGGATCAGCCCCAGCATTTT
CASSLGTGDQPQHF
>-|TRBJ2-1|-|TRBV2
TGTGCCAGTCTCGAGGCTACTCAGCAGTTCTTC
CASLEATQQFF
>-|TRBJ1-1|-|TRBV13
TGTGCCAGCATCATGGCAGGTGGCGTGAACACTGAAGCTTTCTTT
CASIMAGGVNTEAFF
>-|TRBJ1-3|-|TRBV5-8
TGTGCCAGCAGCTTGGTGGTACTCTCTGGAAACACCATATATTTT
CASSLVVLSGNTIYF
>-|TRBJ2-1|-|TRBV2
TGTGCCAGCTCTACTCATAGCTCCTACAATGAGCAGTTCTTC
CASSTHSSYNEQFF
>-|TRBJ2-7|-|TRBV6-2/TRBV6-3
TGTGCCAGCAGTTACGTAGAGCTCCGCGAGCAGTACTTC
CASSYVELREQYF